This TCR beta chain was sequenced for a study of vaccination and CD4 T cells after COVID-19. Study in general: Between diagnosis and the drawing of post-COVID samples lay a median around 110 days (range 35 to 161).

This CDR3 has 13 residues. Per germline, CDR1 SQVTM and CDR2 ANQGSEA. V was clipped by 6 bases and J by 1 base; unmatched bases: 5. Turning to this clonotype: Its antigen remains unknown.

The Oncomine TCR Beta short-read assay generated sequence data from the DNA of cultured CD4+ T cells. Genomic DNA was extracted from cultured CD4+ T cells. TCRdb re-derived calls from the PCR reads in MiXCR, one entry per CDR3 protein. The table lists 20,000 to 25,000 distinct CDR3 sequences, around 40% of them singletons. Treatment of the sample: approximately 9-day PBMC culture with coronavirus spike peptide pools or control peptides (ViraFEST assay). The chain combines TRBV29-1 with TRBJ1-1; 7 bases line up with TRBD1. The TCR sequence derives from a human donor who had recovered from COVID-19. The source material was CD4+ T cells from blood, cultured in vitro, sampled before SARS-CoV-2 vaccination. The CDR3 loop reads CSVTGTANTEAFF. As DNA, the CDR3 is TGCAGCGTGACTGGGACAGCGAACACTGAAGCTTTCTTT. Variable domain in full (rest from reference TRBV29-1 and TRBJ1-1): SAVISQKPSRDICQRGTSLTIQCQVDSQVTMMFWYRQQPGQSLTLIATANQGSEATYESGFVIDKFPISRPNLTFSTLTVSNMSPEDSSIYLCSVTGTANTEAFFGQGTRLTVV.